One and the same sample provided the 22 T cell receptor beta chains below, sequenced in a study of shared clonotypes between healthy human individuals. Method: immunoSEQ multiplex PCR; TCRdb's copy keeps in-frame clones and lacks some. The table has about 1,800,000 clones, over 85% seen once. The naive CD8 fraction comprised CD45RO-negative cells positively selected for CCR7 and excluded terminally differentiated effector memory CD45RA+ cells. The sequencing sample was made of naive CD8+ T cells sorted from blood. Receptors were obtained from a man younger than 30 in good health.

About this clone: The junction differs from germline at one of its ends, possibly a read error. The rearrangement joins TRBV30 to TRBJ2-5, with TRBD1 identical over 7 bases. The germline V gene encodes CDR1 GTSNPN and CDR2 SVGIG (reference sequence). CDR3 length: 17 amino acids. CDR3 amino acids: CAWSPLDWDRWGEAQYF. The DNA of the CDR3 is TGTGCCTGGAGCCCGCTTGATTGGGACAGATGGGGAGAGGCCCAGTACTTC.

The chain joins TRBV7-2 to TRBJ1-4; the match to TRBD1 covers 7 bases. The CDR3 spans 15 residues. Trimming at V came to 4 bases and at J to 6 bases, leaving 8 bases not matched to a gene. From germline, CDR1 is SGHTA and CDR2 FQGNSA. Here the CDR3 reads CASSSLDRVDEKLFF. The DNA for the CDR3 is TGTGCCAGCAGCTCCTTAGACAGGGTTGATGAAAAACTGTTTTTT.

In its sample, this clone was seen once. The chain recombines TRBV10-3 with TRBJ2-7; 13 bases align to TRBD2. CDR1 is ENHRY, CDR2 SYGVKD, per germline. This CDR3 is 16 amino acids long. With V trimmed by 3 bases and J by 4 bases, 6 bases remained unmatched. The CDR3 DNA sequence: TGTGCCATCAGTGATTCCGGGACTAGCGGGGTTTACGAGCAGTACTTC. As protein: CAISDSGTSGVYEQYF.

The CDR3 sequence is CASSPRDRPSGNTIYF. CDR3 coding DNA: TGTGCCAGCAGCCCCCGGGACCGTCCCTCTGGAAACACCATATATTTT. The chain carries TRBV7-9 and TRBJ1-3; D may be TRBD1 (5 bases). Germline loops: CDR1 SEHNR, CDR2 FQNEAQ (reference sequence). V was trimmed by 5 bases and J by 0 bases, leaving 14 bases between them. The CDR3 loop spans 16 amino acids.

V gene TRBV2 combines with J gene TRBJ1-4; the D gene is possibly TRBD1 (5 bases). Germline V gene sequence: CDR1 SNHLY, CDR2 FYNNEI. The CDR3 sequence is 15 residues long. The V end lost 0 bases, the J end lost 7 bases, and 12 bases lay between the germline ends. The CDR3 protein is CASSEAGDPREKLFF. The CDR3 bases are TGTGCCAGCAGTGAAGCTGGGGACCCTCGTGAAAAACTGTTTTTT.

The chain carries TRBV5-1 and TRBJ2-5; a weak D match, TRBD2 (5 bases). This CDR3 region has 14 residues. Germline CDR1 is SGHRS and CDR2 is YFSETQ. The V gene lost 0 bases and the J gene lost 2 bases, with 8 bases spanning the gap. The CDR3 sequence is CASSLGTEQETQYF. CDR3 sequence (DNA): TGCGCCAGCAGCTTGGGGACTGAACAAGAGACCCAGTACTTC.

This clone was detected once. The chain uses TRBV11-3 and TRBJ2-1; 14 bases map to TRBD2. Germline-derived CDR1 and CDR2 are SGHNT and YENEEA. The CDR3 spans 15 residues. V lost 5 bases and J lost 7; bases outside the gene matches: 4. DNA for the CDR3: TGTGCCAGCAGCACCGGGACTAGCGGGAGAAATGAGCAGTTCTTC. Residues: CASSTGTSGRNEQFF. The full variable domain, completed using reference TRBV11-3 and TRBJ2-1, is EAGVVQSPRYKIIEKKQPVAFWCNPISGHNTLYWYLQNLGQGPELLIRYENEEAVDDSQLPKDRFSAERLKGVDSTLKIQPAELGDSAVYLCASSTGTSGRNEQFFGPGTRLTVL.

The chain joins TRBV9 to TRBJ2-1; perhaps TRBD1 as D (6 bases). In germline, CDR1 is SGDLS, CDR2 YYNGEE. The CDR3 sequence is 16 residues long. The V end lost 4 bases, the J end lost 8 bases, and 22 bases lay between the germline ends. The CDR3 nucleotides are TGTGCCAGCAGCATATTGACAGGCCAACCCCCGGATGAGCAGTTCTTC. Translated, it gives CASSILTGQPPDEQFF.

CDR3 sequence (DNA): TGTGCCAGCAGTGGACTAGCGGAGACTTCCTACAATGAGCAGTTCTTC. Protein product: CASSGLAETSYNEQFF. The genes are TRBV2 and TRBJ2-1, with TRBD2 identical over 9 bases. In germline, CDR1 is SNHLY, CDR2 FYNNEI. The CDR3 loop spans 16 amino acids. V shed 4 bases and J 1 base; nucleotides not matched to a gene: 5.

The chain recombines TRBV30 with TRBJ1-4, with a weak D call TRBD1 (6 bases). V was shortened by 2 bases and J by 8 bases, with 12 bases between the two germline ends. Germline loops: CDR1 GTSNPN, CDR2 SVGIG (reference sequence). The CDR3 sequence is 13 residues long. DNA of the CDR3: TGTGCCTGGAGTATGGGGGCGGGGGAAAAACTGTTTTTT. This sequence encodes CAWSMGAGEKLFF.

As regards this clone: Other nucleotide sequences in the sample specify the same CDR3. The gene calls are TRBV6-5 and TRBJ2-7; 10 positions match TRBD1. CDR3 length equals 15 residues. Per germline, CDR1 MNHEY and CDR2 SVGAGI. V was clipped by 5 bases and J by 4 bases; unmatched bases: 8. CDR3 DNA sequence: TGTGCCAGCAGTAATCCGGGACAGGGGTTGTACGAGCAGTACTTC. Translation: CASSNPGQGLYEQYF.

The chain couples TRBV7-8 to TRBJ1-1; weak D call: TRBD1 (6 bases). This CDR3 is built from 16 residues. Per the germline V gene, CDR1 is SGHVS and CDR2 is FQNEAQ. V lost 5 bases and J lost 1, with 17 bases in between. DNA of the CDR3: TGTGCCAGCAGCGTAGGAGGGGGGCAGCCGAACACTGAAGCTTTCTTT. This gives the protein CASSVGGGQPNTEAFF.

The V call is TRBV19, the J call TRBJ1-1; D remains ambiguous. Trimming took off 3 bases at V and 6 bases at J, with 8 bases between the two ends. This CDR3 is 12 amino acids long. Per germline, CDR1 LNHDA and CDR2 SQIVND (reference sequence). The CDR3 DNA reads TGTGCCAGTAGTATGCGGGCATCTGAAGCTTTCTTT. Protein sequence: CASSMRASEAFF.

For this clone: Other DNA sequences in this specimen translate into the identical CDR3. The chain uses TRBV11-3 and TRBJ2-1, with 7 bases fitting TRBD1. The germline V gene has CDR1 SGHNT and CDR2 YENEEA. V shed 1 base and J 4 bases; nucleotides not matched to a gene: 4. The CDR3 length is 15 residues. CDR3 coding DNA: TGTGCCAGCAGCTTAGGGACAGGCGTATACAATGAGCAGTTCTTC. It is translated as CASSLGTGVYNEQFF.

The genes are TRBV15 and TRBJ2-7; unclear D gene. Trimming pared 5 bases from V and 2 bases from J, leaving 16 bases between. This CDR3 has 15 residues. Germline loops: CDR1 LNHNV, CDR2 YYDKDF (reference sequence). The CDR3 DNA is TGTGCCACCAGCGGCAAGTCAATGGGGACCTACGAGCAGTACTTC. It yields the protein CATSGKSMGTYEQYF.

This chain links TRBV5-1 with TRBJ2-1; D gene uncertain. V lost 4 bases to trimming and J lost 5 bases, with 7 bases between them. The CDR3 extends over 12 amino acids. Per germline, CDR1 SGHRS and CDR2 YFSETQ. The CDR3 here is CASSPTDNEQFF. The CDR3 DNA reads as TGCGCCAGCAGCCCTACCGACAATGAGCAGTTCTTC.

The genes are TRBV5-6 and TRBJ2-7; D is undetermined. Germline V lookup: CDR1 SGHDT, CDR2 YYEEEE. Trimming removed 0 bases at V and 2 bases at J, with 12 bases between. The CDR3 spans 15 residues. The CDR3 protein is CASSLASDGPYEQYF. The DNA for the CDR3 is TGTGCCAGCAGCTTGGCGTCAGACGGCCCCTACGAGCAGTACTTC.

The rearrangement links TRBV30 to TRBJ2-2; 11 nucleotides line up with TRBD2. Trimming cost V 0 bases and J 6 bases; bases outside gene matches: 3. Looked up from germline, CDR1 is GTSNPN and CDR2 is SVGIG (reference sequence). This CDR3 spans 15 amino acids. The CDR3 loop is CAWSVLAGASGELFF. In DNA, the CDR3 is TGTGCCTGGAGTGTACTAGCGGGAGCCTCCGGGGAGCTGTTTTTT.

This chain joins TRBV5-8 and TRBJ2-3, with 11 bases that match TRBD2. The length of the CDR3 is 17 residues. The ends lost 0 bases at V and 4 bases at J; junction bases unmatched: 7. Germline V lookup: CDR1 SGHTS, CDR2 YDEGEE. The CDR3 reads CASSLDLTSGSADTQYF. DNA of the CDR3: TGTGCCAGCAGCTTGGACCTCACTAGCGGGAGTGCAGATACGCAGTATTTT. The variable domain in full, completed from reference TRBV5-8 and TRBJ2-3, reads EAGVTQSPTHLIKTRGQQATLRCSPISGHTSVYWYQQALGLGLQFLLWYDEGEERNRGNFPPRFSGRQFPNYSSELNVNALELEDSALYLCASSLDLTSGSADTQYFGPGTRLTVL.

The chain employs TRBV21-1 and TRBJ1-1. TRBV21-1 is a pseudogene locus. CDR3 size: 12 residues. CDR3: CASSKGVGEAFF. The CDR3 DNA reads TGTGCCAGCAGCAAAGGAGTAGGAGAAGCTTTCTTT.

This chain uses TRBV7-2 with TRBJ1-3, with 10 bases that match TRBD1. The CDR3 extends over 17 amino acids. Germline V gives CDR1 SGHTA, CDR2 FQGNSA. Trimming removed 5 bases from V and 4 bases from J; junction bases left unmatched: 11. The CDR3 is CASSPTLTGGDGNTIYF. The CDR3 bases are TGTGCCAGCAGCCCAACACTGACAGGGGGCGACGGAAACACCATATATTTT.

CDR3: CASSLFRDSPYEQYF. In DNA form, the CDR3 reads TGTGCCAGCAGCCTTTTCCGGGACAGCCCCTACGAGCAGTACTTC. The rearrangement links TRBV27 to TRBJ2-7; TRBD1 matches 7 bases. This CDR3 comprises 15 residues. The J segment lost 2 bases and the V segment lost 6 bases, leaving 10 bases of the junction unmatched. Germline V CDR1 and CDR2: MNHEY, SMNVEV (reference sequence).